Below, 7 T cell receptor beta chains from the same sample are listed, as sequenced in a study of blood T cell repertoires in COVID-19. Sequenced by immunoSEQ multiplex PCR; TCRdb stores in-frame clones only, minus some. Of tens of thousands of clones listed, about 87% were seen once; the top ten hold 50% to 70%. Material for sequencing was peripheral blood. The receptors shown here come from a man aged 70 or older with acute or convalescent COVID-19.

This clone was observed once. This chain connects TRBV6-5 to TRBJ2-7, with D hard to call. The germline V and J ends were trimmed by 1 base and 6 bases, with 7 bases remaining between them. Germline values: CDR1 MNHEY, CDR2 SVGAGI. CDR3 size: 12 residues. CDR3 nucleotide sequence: TGTGCCAGCAGTTACTTGGGCCGCGAGCAGTACTTC. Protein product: CASSYLGREQYF.

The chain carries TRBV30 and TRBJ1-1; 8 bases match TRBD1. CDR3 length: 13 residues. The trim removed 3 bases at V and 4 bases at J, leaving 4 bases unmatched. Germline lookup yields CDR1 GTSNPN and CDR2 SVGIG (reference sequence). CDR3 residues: CAWRGTGGTEAFF. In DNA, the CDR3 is TGTGCCTGGAGGGGGACAGGAGGCACTGAAGCTTTCTTT.

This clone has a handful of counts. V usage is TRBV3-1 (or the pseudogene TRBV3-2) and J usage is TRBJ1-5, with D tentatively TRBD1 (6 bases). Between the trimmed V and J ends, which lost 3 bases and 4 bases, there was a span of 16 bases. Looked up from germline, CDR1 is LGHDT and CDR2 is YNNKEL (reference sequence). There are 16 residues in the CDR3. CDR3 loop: CASSQGGLGGNQPQHF. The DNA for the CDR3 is TGTGCCAGCAGCCAGGGGGGGCTCGGGGGAAATCAGCCCCAGCATTTT.

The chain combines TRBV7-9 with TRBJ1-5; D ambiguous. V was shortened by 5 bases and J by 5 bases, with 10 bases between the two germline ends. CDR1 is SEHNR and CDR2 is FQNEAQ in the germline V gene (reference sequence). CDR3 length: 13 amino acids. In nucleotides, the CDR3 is TGTGCCAGCAGCGAAGAGGGTGATCAGCCCCAGCATTTT. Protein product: CASSEEGDQPQHF.

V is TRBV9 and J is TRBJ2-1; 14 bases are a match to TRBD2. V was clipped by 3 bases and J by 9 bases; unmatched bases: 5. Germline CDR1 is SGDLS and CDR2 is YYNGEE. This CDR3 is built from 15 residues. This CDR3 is CASSAGLAGAGEQFF. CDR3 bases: TGTGCCAGCAGCGCGGGACTAGCGGGAGCGGGTGAGCAGTTCTTC.

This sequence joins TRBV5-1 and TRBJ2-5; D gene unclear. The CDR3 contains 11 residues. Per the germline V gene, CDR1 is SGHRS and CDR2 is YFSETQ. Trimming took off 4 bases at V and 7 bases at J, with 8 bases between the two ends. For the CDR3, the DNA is TGCGCCAGCAGCCTTTCTGTGACCCAGTACTTC. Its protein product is CASSLSVTQYF.

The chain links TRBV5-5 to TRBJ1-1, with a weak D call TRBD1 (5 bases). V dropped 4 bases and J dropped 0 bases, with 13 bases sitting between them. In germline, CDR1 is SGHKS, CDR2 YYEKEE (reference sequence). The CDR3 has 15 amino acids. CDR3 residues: CASSPTAGMNTEAFF. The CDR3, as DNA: TGTGCCAGCAGCCCGACAGCAGGTATGAACACTGAAGCTTTCTTT.